The clone carrying this TCR beta chain was seen repeatedly, ten times or more. What it recognizes is unknown. Thyroid surgery had not been preceded by any treatment in any patient. The CDR3 runs 16 residues. The V end was cut by 0 bases, the J end by 6 bases, with 18 bases between. CDR1 is SGHRS and CDR2 is YFSETQ in the germline V gene. Original processing methods: Using the CDR3 differences seen across clinicopathological groups, the authors built a distant-metastasis classifier for papillary thyroid cancer, which was meant to discriminate distant-metastatic patients. TCRdb re-called the PCR reads via MiXCR. The V and J calls and clone size come from TCRdb's table, not from the authors' own analysis. Of 30,000 to 35,000 clones in the sample, about 15% were seen once. This specimen belongs to a study of metastatic and nonmetastatic thyroid tumors. Broader study findings: Malignant thyroid tumors reportedly exceeded benign nodules significantly in TCR beta diversity, with the difference appearing in blood and tumor.

Sequenced material: blood. The TCR originated in a male donor with papillary thyroid cancer or a benign thyroid nodule (not recorded which). Some clones in this sample may be carry-over from other donors' samples. The rearrangement uses TRBV5-1 and TRBJ1-2; D may be TRBD1 (5 bases). The CDR3 DNA is TGCGCCAGCAGCTTGGACGTCGGTGGGCAGGGAGATGGCTACACCTTC. Translating gives CASSLDVGGQGDGYTF.